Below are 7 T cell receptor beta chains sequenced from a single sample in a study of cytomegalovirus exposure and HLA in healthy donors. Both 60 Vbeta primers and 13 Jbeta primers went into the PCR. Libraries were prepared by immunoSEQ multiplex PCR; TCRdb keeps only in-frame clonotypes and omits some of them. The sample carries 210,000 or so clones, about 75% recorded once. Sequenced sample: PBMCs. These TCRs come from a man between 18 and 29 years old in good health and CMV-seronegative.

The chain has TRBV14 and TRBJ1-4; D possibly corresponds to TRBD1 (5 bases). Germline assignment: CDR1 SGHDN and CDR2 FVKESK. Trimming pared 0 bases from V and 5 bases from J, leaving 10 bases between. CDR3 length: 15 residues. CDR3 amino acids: CASSQERQTNEKLFF. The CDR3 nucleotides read TGTGCCAGCAGCCAAGAGCGACAGACCAATGAAAAACTGTTTTTT.

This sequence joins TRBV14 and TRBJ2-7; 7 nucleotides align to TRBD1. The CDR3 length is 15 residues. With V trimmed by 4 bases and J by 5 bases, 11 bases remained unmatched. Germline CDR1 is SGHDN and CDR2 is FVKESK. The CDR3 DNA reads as TGTGCCAGCAGCCTCTACAGGGGTGCTTCAAACGAGCAGTACTTC. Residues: CASSLYRGASNEQYF. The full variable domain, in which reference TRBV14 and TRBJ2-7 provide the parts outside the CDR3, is EAGVTQFPSHSVIEKGQTVTLRCDPISGHDNLYWYRRVMGKEIKFLLHFVKESKQDESGMPNNRFLAERTGGTYSTLKVQPAELEDSGVYFCASSLYRGASNEQYFGPGTRLTVT.

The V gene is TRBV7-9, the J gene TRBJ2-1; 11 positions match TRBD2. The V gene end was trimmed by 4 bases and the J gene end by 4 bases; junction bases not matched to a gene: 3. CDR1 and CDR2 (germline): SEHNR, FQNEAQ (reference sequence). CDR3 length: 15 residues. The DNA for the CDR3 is TGTGCCAGCAGCTCGGGACTAGCGGAGTACAATGAGCAGTTCTTC. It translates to CASSSGLAEYNEQFF. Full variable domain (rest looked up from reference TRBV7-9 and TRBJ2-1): DTGVSQNPRHKITKRGQNVTFRCDPISEHNRLYWYRQTLGQGPEFLTYFQNEAQLEKSRLLSDRFSAERPKGSFSTLEIQRTEQGDSAMYLCASSSGLAEYNEQFFGPGTRLTVL.

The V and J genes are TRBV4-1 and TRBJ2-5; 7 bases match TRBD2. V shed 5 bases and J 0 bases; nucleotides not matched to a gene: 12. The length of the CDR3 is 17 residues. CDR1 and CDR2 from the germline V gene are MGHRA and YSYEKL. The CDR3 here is CASSTLFLAENQETQYF. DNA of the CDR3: TGCGCCAGCAGCACATTATTCCTAGCGGAGAACCAAGAGACCCAGTACTTC.

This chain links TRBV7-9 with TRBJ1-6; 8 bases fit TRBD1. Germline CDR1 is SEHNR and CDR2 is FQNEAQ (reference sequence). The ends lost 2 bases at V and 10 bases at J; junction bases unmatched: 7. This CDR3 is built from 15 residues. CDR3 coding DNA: TGTGCCAGCAGCTTAAACAGGGGGAGGGCGTCACCCCTCCACTTT. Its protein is CASSLNRGRASPLHF.

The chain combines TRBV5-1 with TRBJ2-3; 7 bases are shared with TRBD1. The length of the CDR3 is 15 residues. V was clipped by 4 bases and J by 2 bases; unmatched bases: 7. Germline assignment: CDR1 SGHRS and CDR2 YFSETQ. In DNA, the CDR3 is TGCGCCAGCAGCGCGTCGGGACAGTACACAGATACGCAGTATTTT. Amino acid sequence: CASSASGQYTDTQYF.

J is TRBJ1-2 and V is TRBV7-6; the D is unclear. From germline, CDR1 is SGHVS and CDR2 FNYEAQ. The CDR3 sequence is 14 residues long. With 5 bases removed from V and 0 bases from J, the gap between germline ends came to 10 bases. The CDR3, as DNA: TGTGCCAGCAGCCCCACCCAGACTAACTATGGCTACACCTTC. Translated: CASSPTQTNYGYTF.